Given below is one T cell receptor (beta chain) in context. Profiled with immunoSEQ multiplex PCR; TCRdb holds only in-frame clones, not every one. The sample includes 45,000 to 60,000 clones, 80% seen only once; the top ten take roughly a tenth. This sample was included in a study of control samples from healthy donors and cancer patients. The V gene lost 4 bases and the J gene lost 7 bases, with 21 bases spanning the gap. Germline V gene sequence: CDR1 SGHRS, CDR2 YFSETQ. The CDR3 consists of 15 residues. The sequenced sample consisted of blood. This sequence originates from a man in his 70s in good health. The chain recombines TRBV5-1 with TRBJ2-7; possible D gene TRBD1, 5 bases. Here the CDR3 DNA reads TGCGCCAGCAGCACAGGACATGTGGGCACAGGAGAGCAGTACTTC. This gives the protein CASSTGHVGTGEQYF.